Sequencing of this T cell receptor beta chain was carried out in a study of cytomegalovirus exposure and HLA in healthy donors. Overall study: Ancestry clustering placed around 81% of several hundred genotyped donors in the Caucasian-associated cluster. Study conclusions and caveats: As was reported, the classifier diagnosed cytomegalovirus status with high specificity and sensitivity. Roughly even sequencing depth across donors was the assumption behind the presence/absence analyses.

A multiplex PCR was run with 60 Vbeta primers and 13 Jbeta primers. Assay: immunoSEQ multiplex PCR; the TCRdb copy retains only in-frame clones and omits some. The sample has over 150,000 clones; roughly four fifths are singletons. Healthy bone marrow donors made up the donor group. Of note for this clone: The antigen remains undetermined.

Material: PBMCs. The origin of this receptor is a woman in her forties or fifties in good health and CMV-seropositive.

The CDR3 sequence is CASSQDSRGRDGYTF. CDR3 DNA sequence: TGCGCCAGCAGCCAAGACTCAAGGGGGCGGGATGGCTACACCTTC. J is TRBJ1-2 and V is TRBV4-1; TRBD1 matches at 7 bases. This CDR3 has 15 amino acids. Germline values: CDR1 MGHRA, CDR2 YSYEKL. The trim removed 0 bases at V and 6 bases at J, leaving 7 bases unmatched.